This T cell receptor (beta chain) was found in a study of CD8 T cells in ankylosing spondylitis. Study conclusions and caveats: Seemingly characteristic of ankylosing spondylitis blood was a TCR beta motif consisting of about 8 highly homologous variants. Disease-linked clones were reportedly significantly enriched in matched ankylosing spondylitis synovial fluid.

The CDR3 consists of 14 residues. The V end lost 5 bases, the J end lost 1 base, and 9 bases lay between the germline ends. The germline gives CDR1 SSHAT, CDR2 FNYEAQ (reference sequence). Each TCR beta library was made by quantitative 5'-RACE that incorporated molecular barcodes. From the 5' RACE reads, TCRdb called clonotypes with MiXCR, one entry per CDR3 protein. Among around 540,000 distinct CDR3 sequences listed, 9.5% to 15% were seen once. This clonotype was seen ten or more times. Its specificity is unknown. The TCR originated in a male donor with ankylosing spondylitis. The V call is TRBV7-7, the J call TRBJ2-1; TRBD2 might be the D (5 bases). Sequenced material: blood, either unsorted or a sorted T cell fraction (not recorded which). This chain's CDR3 is CASSKTRSYNEQFF. Written as DNA, the CDR3 is TGTGCCAGCAGCAAAACTAGGTCCTACAATGAGCAGTTCTTC.